These 28 T cell receptor beta chains were all obtained from the same sample, sequenced in a study of T cells in Graves' hyperthyroidism and ophthalmopathy. TCR beta CDR3 regions were amplified from RNA transcripts. HTBI primers drove first-round RT-PCR of the TCR CDR3. MiXCR, run by TCRdb on the multiplex PCR reads, gives a single entry per CDR3 protein. The profile shows some 800,000 distinct CDR3 sequences, 38% of them singletons. The sample was blood. The receptors were gathered from a man aged 18 to 29 with Graves' hyperthyroidism.

This chain links TRBV7-9 with TRBJ2-2; D is possibly TRBD2 (5 bases). The CDR3 is made up of 13 amino acids. Germline CDR1 reads SEHNR; CDR2 reads FQNEAQ (reference sequence). The V end was cut by 10 bases, the J end by 7 bases, with 16 bases between. DNA of the CDR3: TGTGCCACCTTTAGAGCAGGAGGCGGGGAGCTGTTTTTT. Translation: CATFRAGGGELFF.

This sequence joins TRBV7-9 and TRBJ2-7; no firm D call. The length of the CDR3 is 13 residues. V was clipped by 3 bases and J by 4 bases, with 10 bases between them. Germline CDR1 SEHNR, CDR2 FQNEAQ (reference sequence). CDR3: CASSLVSDYEQYF. In DNA, the CDR3 is TGTGCCAGCAGCTTGGTTTCGGATTACGAGCAGTACTTC.

This clonotype showed up many times. This rearrangement joins TRBV14 to TRBJ2-5; no clear D. Trimming stripped 0 bases from V and 4 bases from J, with 9 bases between. The CDR3 has 14 amino acids. Germline V lookup: CDR1 SGHDN, CDR2 FVKESK. CDR3 in DNA: TGTGCCAGCAGCCAAGACCCGAGAGGAGAGACCCAGTACTTC. The encoded protein is CASSQDPRGETQYF.

V is TRBV7-9 and J is TRBJ1-5; TRBD1 matches 9 bases. Germline CDR1 reads SEHNR; CDR2 reads FQNEAQ (reference sequence). The CDR3 covers 16 residues. Trimming at V came to 5 bases and at J to 4 bases, leaving 9 bases not matched to a gene. The CDR3 region has the DNA TGTGCCAGCAGCCAAGGGACAGGGCCGAGAAATCAGCCCCAGCATTTT. Protein: CASSQGTGPRNQPQHF.

In its sample, this clonotype was seen many times. The chain uses TRBV9 and TRBJ2-5, with TRBD2 matching over 7 bases. The CDR3 is 16 residues long. Germline V CDR1 and CDR2: SGDLS, YYNGEE. V lost 0 bases and J lost 0; bases outside the gene matches: 5. CDR3 nucleotides: TGTGCCAGCAGCGTAGCGCCAGCGGGAAACCAAGAGACCCAGTACTTC. Translated, it gives CASSVAPAGNQETQYF.

This chain links TRBV10-1 with TRBJ1-1, with D possibly TRBD1 on 5 matching bases. CDR1 and CDR2 (germline): WNHNN, SYGVQD (reference sequence). The length of the CDR3 is 16 residues. Deletions cut 6 bases from V and 4 bases from J, with 21 bases between. CDR3 bases: TGCGCCAGCAGAGAGGGAAGGAGGGGTTCCATCACTGAAGCTTTCTTT. Translating it yields CASREGRRGSITEAFF.

V usage is TRBV29-1 and J usage is TRBJ2-7; possibly TRBD2 for D (6 bases). CDR3 length: 13 residues. V was shortened by 8 bases and J by 3 bases, with 17 bases between the two germline ends. Germline CDR1 is SQVTM and CDR2 is ANQGSEA. The CDR3 nucleotides are TGCAGCAGTAACCAGGGAGGAGGCTACGAGCAGTACTTC. This encodes CSSNQGGGYEQYF.

The chain uses TRBV12-3 or TRBV12-4 and TRBJ2-2; D perhaps matches TRBD1 (6 bases). The CDR3 length is 13 residues. The V end was cut by 8 bases, the J end by 4 bases, with 11 bases between. The DNA of the CDR3 is TGTGCCAGCCGGACAGATCGCACCGGGGAGCTGTTTTTT. This encodes CASRTDRTGELFF.

The chain carries TRBV7-2 and TRBJ2-5, with 9 bases matching TRBD1. CDR3 length equals 16 residues. Trimming removed 5 bases from V and 5 bases from J; junction bases left unmatched: 12. Germline values: CDR1 SGHTA, CDR2 FQGNSA. For the CDR3, the DNA is TGTGCCAGCAGCCGGAGGAGGACAGGGGTAGGGGAGACCCAGTACTTC. Residues: CASSRRRTGVGETQYF.

The CDR3: CASSLVAVYEQYF. The CDR3 DNA reads TGTGCCAGCAGCTTAGTAGCAGTCTACGAGCAGTACTTC. The chain has TRBV11-1 and TRBJ2-7; D is ambiguous. This CDR3 comprises 13 residues. Germline lookup yields CDR1 SGHAT and CDR2 FQDESV (reference sequence). The V end lost 1 base, the J end lost 3 bases, and 7 bases lay between the germline ends.

V and J are TRBV2 and TRBJ2-7, with D possibly being TRBD1 (5 bases). Between the trimmed V and J ends, which lost 3 bases and 5 bases, there was a span of 17 bases. The CDR3 is 15 amino acids. Germline V gene sequence: CDR1 SNHLY, CDR2 FYNNEI. CDR3 DNA: TGTGCCAGCAGTGAGAAAGGGCCTGGGGCCAACGAGCAGTACTTC. Protein sequence: CASSEKGPGANEQYF.

Concerning this clonotype itself: The CDR3 carries no conserved terminal phenylalanine or tryptophan, so it likely arises from a read error. The genes are TRBV6-1 and TRBJ2-5; no definite D call. Germline CDR1 is MNHNS and CDR2 is SASEGT. The CDR3 extends over 15 amino acids. The V end lost 1 base, the J end lost 1 base, and 10 bases lay between the germline ends. The CDR3 coding sequence is TGTGCCAGCAGTGAAGAACTTACCACCCAAGAGACCCAGTACGTC. Protein product: CASSEELTTQETQYV.

The chain combines TRBV2 with TRBJ1-4; 8 bases line up with TRBD1. Germline V gene sequence: CDR1 SNHLY, CDR2 FYNNEI. The CDR3 has 15 amino acids. The J segment lost 5 bases and the V segment lost 2 bases, leaving 4 bases of the junction unmatched. The CDR3 reads CASSEYRGGNEKLFF. The CDR3 bases are TGTGCCAGCAGTGAATACAGGGGGGGGAATGAAAAACTGTTTTTT.

As for this clonotype: A read error may produce the germline difference seen at one junction end. J is TRBJ1-5 and V is TRBV10-2; 9 bases agree with TRBD1. CDR1 is WSHSY, CDR2 SAAADI, per germline. The CDR3 consists of 17 residues. The CDR3 is CASSYGGDREVSQPQHF. The DNA for the CDR3 is TGTGCCAGCAGTTACGGGGGGGACAGGGAGGTGAGTCAGCCCCAGCATTTT.

Comments on this clonotype: The junction and the germline gene differ at one end; a read error may be behind it. The chain links TRBV7-2 to TRBJ2-7, with TRBD1 as a possible D gene (6 bases). Germline V gives CDR1 SGHTA, CDR2 FQGNSA. There are 13 residues in the CDR3. The CDR3 DNA is TGTGCCAGCAGCCAAGCGGCCGGACAGATCCTCTTCTTC. It encodes CASSQAAGQILFF.

This clonotype appeared a few times. The gene calls are TRBV5-6 and TRBJ1-5, with D tentatively TRBD1 (6 bases). V shed 0 bases and J shed 5 bases, with 15 bases lying between them. The CDR3 loop spans 16 amino acids. Germline-derived CDR1 and CDR2 are SGHDT and YYEEEE. In nucleotides, the CDR3 is TGTGCCAGCAGCTTGGCTCAGGGGAAGCGTGATCAGCCCCAGCATTTT. Translation: CASSLAQGKRDQPQHF. Complete variable domain (other parts from reference TRBV5-6 and TRBJ1-5): DAGVTQSPTHLIKTRGQQVTLRCSPKSGHDTVSWYQQALGQGPQFIFQYYEEEERQRGNFPDRFSGHQFPNYSSELNVNALLLGDSALYLCASSLAQGKRDQPQHFGDGTRLSIL.

Worth noting for this clonotype: Being one base from a much bigger clone, this may be a read error. The chain joins TRBV2 to TRBJ2-7; D perhaps matches TRBD2 (6 bases). V was clipped by 4 bases and J by 9 bases, with 19 bases between them. CDR1 and CDR2 (germline): SNHLY, FYNNEI. CDR3 length: 14 amino acids. The CDR3 region has the DNA TGTGCCAGCAGTGGAACCAGGGAGGTGGTAAGGCAGTACTTC. Translated, it gives CASSGTREVVRQYF.

The chain uses TRBV12-3 or TRBV12-4 and TRBJ2-7; TRBD1 matches 7 bases. V shed 6 bases, J shed 3 bases, and the junction held 5 bases outside the gene matches. The CDR3 is made up of 13 amino acids. The CDR3 region has the DNA TGTGCCAGCAGGGGGGACAGATTCTACGAGCAGTACTTC. Its protein product is CASRGDRFYEQYF.

The table lists this clonotype with many counts. The V gene is TRBV2, the J gene TRBJ2-6; no reliable D call. Germline CDR1 and CDR2: SNHLY and FYNNEI. This CDR3 spans 14 amino acids. V gave up 8 bases and J gave up 1 base, with 9 bases separating them. The CDR3 bases are TGTGCCAGCGGGATAGGATCTGGGGCCAACGTCCTGACTTTC. It codes for CASGIGSGANVLTF.

Worth noting for this clonotype: An end of the junction differs from the germline gene, which may be a read error. The rearrangement joins TRBV2 to TRBJ2-7; 7 positions match TRBD1. The CDR3 is 14 residues long. CDR1 and CDR2 from the germline V gene are SNHLY and FYNNEI. The CDR3 loop reads CTSRHRDSDYEQYF. The CDR3 region has the DNA TGTACCAGCAGACACCGGGACAGTGATTACGAGCAGTACTTC.

V and J are TRBV12-3 or TRBV12-4 and TRBJ2-6, with D possibly being TRBD1 (6 bases). This CDR3 is 15 amino acids long. Trimming removed 9 bases at V and 2 bases at J, with 14 bases between. CDR3 bases: TGTGCCAGTACCTCCCAGGGGACTGGGGCCAACGTCCTGACTTTC. Amino acids: CASTSQGTGANVLTF.

This clonotype was observed a few times. V gene TRBV9 combines with J gene TRBJ1-2; unclear D gene. The CDR3 totals 16 residues. Germline values: CDR1 SGDLS, CDR2 YYNGEE. The V and J ends lost 4 bases and 6 bases respectively, with 22 bases between them. The CDR3, as DNA: TGTGCCAGCAGCCAAGGCGGAAGGGTGGCAATTGATGGCTACACCTTC. Its translation is CASSQGGRVAIDGYTF.

V usage is TRBV12-3 or TRBV12-4 and J usage is TRBJ1-1, with D maybe TRBD1 (6 bases). Trimming shortened V by 4 bases and J by 3 bases, and 9 bases separated the two germline ends. This CDR3 spans 13 amino acids. The CDR3 DNA follows: TGTGCCAGCAGTTCAACAGGGCACACTGAAGCTTTCTTT. This codes for CASSSTGHTEAFF.

The table lists this clonotype with a count of one. The rearrangement links TRBV5-1 to TRBJ2-5; unclear D gene. The germline V gene encodes CDR1 SGHRS and CDR2 YFSETQ. Trimming shortened V by 0 bases and J by 5 bases, and 5 bases separated the two germline ends. This CDR3 has 12 amino acids. The DNA for the CDR3 is TGCGCCAGCAGCTTGGCCTTTGAGACCCAGTACTTC. The encoded protein is CASSLAFETQYF.

This clonotype was seen only once. One junction end does not reproduce the germline sequence, and a read error may be involved. The chain links TRBV10-3 to TRBJ2-2; a possible D gene is TRBD2 (5 bases). The CDR3 spans 13 residues. CDR1 and CDR2 (germline): ENHRY, SYGVKD. The CDR3 DNA follows: TGTGCCATCAGTGCCGGGAACACCGGGGAGCTGTCTTGG. Amino acid sequence: CAISAGNTGELSW.

The rearrangement links TRBV29-1 to TRBJ2-7; TRBD2 might be the D (7 bases). This CDR3 comprises 11 residues. Trimming took off 5 bases at V and 10 bases at J, with 15 bases between the two ends. CDR1 SQVTM and CDR2 ANQGSEA come from the germline V gene. Here the CDR3 DNA reads TGCAGCGTTATGGGAGGGGACATCCAGTACTTC. Translated, it gives CSVMGGDIQYF.

The chain combines TRBV7-9 with TRBJ1-2; no firm D call. V lost 2 bases and J 6 bases, leaving 10 bases between the germline ends. The CDR3 totals 13 residues. Germline CDR1 SEHNR, CDR2 FQNEAQ (reference sequence). The DNA of the CDR3 is TGTGCCAGCAGCTTATGGGATGACAATGGCTACACCTTC. Translated, it gives CASSLWDDNGYTF. Combining the CDR3 with reference TRBV7-9 and TRBJ1-2 gives the whole variable domain DTGVSQNPRHKITKRGQNVTFRCDPISEHNRLYWYRQTLGQGPEFLTYFQNEAQLEKSRLLSDRFSAERPKGSFSTLEIQRTEQGDSAMYLCASSLWDDNGYTFGSGTRLTVV.

This clonotype has a count of ten or more. The chain uses TRBV19 and TRBJ1-1; TRBD1 is a possible D gene (6 bases). CDR1 is LNHDA and CDR2 is SQIVND in the germline V gene (reference sequence). CDR3 length: 13 amino acids. V was trimmed by 9 bases and J by 8 bases, leaving 19 bases between them. The CDR3 protein is CASADRWPVEAFF. Here the CDR3 DNA reads TGTGCCAGCGCTGACAGGTGGCCGGTCGAAGCTTTCTTT.